The sequence of this T cell receptor (beta chain) was determined in a study of T cells after somatic rescue of genetic block. Produced via immunoSEQ multiplex PCR; TCRdb's table is partial and in-frame only. The table shows about 120,000 clones, with under 95% occurring only once. Sequenced input: peripheral blood mononuclear cells (PBMCs). The receptor's source is a woman younger than 35.

CDR3 protein: CASSLWAENTEAFF. As DNA, the CDR3 is TGTGCCAGCAGTTTGTGGGCAGAGAACACTGAAGCTTTCTTT. This chain joins TRBV28 and TRBJ1-1; unclear D gene. There are 14 residues in the CDR3. In germline, CDR1 is MDHEN, CDR2 SYDVKM. The ends were cut back, 3 bases at V and 1 base at J, with 9 bases in the middle. The full variable domain, in which reference TRBV28 and TRBJ1-1 provide the parts outside the CDR3, is DVKVTQSSRYLVKRTGEKVFLECVQDMDHENMFWYRQDPGLGLRLIYFSYDVKMKEKGDIPEGYSVSREKKERFSLILESASTNQTSMYLCASSLWAENTEAFFGQGTRLTVV.